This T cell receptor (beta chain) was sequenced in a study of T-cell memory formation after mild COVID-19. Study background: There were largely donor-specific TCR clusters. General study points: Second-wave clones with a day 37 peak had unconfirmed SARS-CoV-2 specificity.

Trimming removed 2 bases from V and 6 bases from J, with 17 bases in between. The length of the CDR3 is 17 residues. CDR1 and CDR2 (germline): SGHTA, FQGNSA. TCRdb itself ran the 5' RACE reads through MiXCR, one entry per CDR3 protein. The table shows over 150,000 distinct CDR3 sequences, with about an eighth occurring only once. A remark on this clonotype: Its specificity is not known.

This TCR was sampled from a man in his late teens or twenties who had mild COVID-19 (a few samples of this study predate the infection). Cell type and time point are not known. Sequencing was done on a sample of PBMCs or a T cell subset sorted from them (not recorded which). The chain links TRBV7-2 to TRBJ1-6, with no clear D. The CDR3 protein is CASSLFREQLLNSPLHF. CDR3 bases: TGTGCCAGCAGCTTATTTCGGGAGCAGCTCCTTAATTCACCCCTCCACTTT.